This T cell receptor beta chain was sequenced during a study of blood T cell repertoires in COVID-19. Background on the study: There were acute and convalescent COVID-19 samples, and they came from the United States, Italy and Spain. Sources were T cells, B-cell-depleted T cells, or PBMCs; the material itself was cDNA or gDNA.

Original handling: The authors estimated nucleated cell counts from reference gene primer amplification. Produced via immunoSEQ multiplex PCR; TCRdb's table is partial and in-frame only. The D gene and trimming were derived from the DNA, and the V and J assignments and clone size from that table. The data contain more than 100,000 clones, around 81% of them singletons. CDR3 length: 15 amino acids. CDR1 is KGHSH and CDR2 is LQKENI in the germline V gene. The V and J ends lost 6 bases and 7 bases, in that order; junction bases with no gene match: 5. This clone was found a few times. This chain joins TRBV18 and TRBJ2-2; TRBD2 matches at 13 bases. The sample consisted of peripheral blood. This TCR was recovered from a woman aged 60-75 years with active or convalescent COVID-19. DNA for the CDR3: TGTGCCAGCTCCGGGACTAGCGGGGTCGGCGGGGAGCTGTTTTTT. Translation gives CASSGTSGVGGELFF.